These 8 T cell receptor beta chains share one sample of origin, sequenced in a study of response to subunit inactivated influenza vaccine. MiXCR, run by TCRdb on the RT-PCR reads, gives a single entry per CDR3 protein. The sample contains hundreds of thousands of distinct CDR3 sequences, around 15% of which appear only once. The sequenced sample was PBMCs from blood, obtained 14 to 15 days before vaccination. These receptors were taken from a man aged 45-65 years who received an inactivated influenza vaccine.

CDR3 region: CASSPDRGYGNTIYF. The CDR3 nucleotides read TGTGCCAGCAGCCCAGATAGGGGGTACGGAAACACCATATATTTT. The chain carries TRBV11-2 and TRBJ1-3, with D perhaps TRBD1 (6 bases). CDR3 length: 15 amino acids. Per germline, CDR1 SGHAT and CDR2 FQNNGV. The V end lost 5 bases, the J end lost 4 bases, and 15 bases lay between the germline ends.

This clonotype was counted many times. CDR3 nucleotides: TGCAGTGTCGGACAGGGGAGTCGTGAGCAGTTCTTC. It yields the protein CSVGQGSREQFF. The rearrangement joins TRBV20-1 to TRBJ2-1; 9 nucleotides align to TRBD1. Per germline, CDR1 DFQATT and CDR2 SNEGSKA (reference sequence). Germline trimming cut 7 bases from V and 9 bases from J; bases unmatched to any gene: 7. The CDR3 contains 12 residues.

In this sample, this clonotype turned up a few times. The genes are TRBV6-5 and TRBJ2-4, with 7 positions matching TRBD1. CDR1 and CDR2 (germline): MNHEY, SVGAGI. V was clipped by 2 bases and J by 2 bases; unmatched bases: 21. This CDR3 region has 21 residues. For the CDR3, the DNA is TGTGCCAGCAGTTACCTCCGCCGACAGGGTGGGTCCAATTCCACCAAAAACATTCAGTACTTC. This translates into CASSYLRRQGGSNSTKNIQYF.

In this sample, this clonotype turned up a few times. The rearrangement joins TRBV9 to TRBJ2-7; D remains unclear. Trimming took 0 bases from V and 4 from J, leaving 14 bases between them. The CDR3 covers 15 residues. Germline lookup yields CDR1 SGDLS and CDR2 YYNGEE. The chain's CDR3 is CASSVDIGDGYEQYF. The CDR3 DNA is TGTGCCAGCAGCGTAGACATAGGAGACGGATACGAGCAGTACTTC.

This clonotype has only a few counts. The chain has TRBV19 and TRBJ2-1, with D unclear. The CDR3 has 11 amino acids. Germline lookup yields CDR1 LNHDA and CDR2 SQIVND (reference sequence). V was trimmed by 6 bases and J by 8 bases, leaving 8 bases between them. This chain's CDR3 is CASSVQDEQFF. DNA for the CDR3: TGTGCCAGTAGCGTACAAGATGAGCAGTTCTTC.

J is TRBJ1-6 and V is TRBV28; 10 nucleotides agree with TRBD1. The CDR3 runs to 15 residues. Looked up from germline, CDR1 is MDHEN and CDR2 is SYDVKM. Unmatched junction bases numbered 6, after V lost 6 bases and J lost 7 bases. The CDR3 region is CASSAGQGSNSPLHF. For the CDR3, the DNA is TGTGCCAGCAGCGCGGGACAGGGGAGCAATTCACCCCTCCACTTT.

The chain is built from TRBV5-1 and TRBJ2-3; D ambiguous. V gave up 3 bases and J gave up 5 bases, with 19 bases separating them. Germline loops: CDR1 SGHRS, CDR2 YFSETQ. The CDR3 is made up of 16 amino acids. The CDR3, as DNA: TGCGCCAGCAGCTCCCAACTGGCGGAAGTTGGAGATACGCAGTATTTT. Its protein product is CASSSQLAEVGDTQYF.

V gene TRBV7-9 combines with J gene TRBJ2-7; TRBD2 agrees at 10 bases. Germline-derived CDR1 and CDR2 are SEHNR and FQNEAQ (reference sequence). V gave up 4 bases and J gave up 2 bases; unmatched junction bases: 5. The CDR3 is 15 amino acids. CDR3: CASSSGTSATYEQYF. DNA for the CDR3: TGTGCCAGCAGCTCCGGGACTAGCGCGACCTACGAGCAGTACTTC.